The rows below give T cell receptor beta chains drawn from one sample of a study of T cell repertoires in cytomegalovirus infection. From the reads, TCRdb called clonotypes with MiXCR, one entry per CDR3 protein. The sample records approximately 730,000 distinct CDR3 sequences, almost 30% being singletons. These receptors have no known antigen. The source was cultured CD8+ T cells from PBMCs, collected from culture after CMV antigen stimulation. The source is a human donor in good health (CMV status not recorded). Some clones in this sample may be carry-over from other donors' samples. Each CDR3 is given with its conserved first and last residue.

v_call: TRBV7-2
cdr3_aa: CASSFPPLGRYNEQFF

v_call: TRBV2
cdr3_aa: CASGENSNQPQHF

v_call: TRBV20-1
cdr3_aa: CSARDTLAGGANTGELFF

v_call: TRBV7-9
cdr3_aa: CASSPSGTGNGYTF

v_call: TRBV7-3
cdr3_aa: CASSLRPQDTQYF

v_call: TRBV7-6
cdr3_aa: CASSLHGSYEQYF

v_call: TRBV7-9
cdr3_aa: CASSSRTGSLLLQETQYF

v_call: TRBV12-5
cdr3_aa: CAWSDGLNTEAFF

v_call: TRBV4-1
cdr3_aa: CASSQEGTHPDTQYF

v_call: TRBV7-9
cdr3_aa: CASSPGQYSQETQYF

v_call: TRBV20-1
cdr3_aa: CSARLAGELFF

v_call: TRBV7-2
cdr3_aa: CASSLADRGGEAFF

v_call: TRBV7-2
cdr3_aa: CARRAPGGLYNSPLHF

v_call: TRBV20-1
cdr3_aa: CSAQRTGGVTRKETQYF

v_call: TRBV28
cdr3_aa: CASSLRTGGDYGYTF

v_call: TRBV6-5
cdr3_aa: CASSYGQSGRAYEQYF

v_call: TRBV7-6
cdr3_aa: CASSSLLGTGDFLLITDTQYF

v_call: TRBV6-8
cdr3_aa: CASSYVPDRSNQPQHF

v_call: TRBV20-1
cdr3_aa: CSARDRLALSGETQYF

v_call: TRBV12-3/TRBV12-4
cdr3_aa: CASRGQGANNEQFF